This T cell receptor beta chain was sequenced for a study of technical replicates of blood from a handful of donors. The V gene's germline CDR1 is SGDLS and CDR2 YYNGEE. The germline V and J ends were trimmed by 3 bases and 9 bases, with 25 bases remaining between them. The CDR3 sequence is 17 residues long. Assay used: immunoSEQ multiplex PCR; TCRdb lists only in-frame clones, some missing. The data hold just over 75,000 clones, with more than 85% observed a single time. V is TRBV9 and J is TRBJ2-1; a possible D gene is TRBD2 (6 bases). The sequence was obtained from a human donor in good health. Sequenced sample: T cells isolated from PBMCs. The DNA of the CDR3 is TGTGCCAGCAGCGATGGGGGACTTTCAATATTGGGGTTTGAGCAGTTCTTC. Amino acid sequence: CASSDGGLSILGFEQFF.